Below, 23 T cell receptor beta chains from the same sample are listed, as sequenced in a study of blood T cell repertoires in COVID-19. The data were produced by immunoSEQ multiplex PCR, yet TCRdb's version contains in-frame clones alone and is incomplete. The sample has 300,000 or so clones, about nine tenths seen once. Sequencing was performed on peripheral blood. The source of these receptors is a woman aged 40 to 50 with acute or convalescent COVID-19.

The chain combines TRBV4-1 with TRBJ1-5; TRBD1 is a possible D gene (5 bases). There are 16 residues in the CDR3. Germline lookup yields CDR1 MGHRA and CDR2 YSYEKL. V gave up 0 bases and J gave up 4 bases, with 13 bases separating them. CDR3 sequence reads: CASSQEGQVSNQPQHF. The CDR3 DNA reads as TGCGCCAGCAGCCAAGAGGGGCAGGTCTCTAATCAGCCCCAGCATTTT.

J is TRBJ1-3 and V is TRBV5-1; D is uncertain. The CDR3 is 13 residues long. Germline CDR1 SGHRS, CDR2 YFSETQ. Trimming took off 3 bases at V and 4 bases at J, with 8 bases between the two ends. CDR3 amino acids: CASSSLQGNTIYF. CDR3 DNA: TGCGCCAGCAGCTCCTTACAGGGAAACACCATATATTTT.

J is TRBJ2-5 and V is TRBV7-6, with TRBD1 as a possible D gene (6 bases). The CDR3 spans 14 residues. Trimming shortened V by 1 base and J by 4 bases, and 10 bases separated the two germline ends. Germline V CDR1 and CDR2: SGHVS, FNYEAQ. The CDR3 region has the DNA TGTGCCAGCAGCTTAGGCGGCAGGGGAGAGACCCAGTACTTC. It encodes CASSLGGRGETQYF.

CDR3 amino acids: CSVTGQGYTDTQYF. As DNA, the CDR3 is TGCAGCGTGACTGGACAGGGTTACACAGATACGCAGTATTTT. The V and J genes are TRBV29-1 and TRBJ2-3; 8 nucleotides agree with TRBD1. J was trimmed by 2 bases and V by 6 bases; bases with no gene match: 7. This CDR3 has 14 residues. The V gene's germline CDR1 is SQVTM and CDR2 ANQGSEA.

The CDR3 nucleotides are TGTGCCACCAGTGATCCGACTCGGAACACCATATATTTT. Protein product: CATSDPTRNTIYF. This sequence joins TRBV24-1 and TRBJ1-3; D is unresolved. Trimming stripped 3 bases from V and 7 bases from J, with 9 bases between. This CDR3 is 13 amino acids long. Germline V gene lookup returns CDR1 KGHDR and CDR2 SFDVKD.

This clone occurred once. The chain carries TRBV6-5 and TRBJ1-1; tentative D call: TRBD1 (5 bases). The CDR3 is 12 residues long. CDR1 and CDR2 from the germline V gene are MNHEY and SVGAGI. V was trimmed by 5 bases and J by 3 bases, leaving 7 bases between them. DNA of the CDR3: TGTGCCAGCAGTCGGGGGGACACTGAAGCTTTCTTT. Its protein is CASSRGDTEAFF.

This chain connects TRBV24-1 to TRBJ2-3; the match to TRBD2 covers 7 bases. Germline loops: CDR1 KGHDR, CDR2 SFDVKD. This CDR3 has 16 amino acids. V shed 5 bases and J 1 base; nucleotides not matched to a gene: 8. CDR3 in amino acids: CATSGGSGVGTDTQYF. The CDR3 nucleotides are TGTGCCACCAGTGGTGGGAGCGGGGTAGGCACAGATACGCAGTATTTT.

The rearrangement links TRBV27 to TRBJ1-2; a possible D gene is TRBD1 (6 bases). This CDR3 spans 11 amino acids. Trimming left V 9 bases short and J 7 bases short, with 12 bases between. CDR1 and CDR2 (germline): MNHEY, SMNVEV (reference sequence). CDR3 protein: CASSGVGGYTF. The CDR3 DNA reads TGTGCCAGTTCAGGGGTGGGTGGCTACACCTTC.

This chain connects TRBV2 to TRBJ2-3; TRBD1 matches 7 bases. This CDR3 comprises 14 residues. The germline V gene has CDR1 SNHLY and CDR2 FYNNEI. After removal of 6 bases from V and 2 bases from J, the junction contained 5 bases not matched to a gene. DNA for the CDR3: TGTGCCAGCAGCCCCGGGACAGCCACAGATACGCAGTATTTT. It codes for CASSPGTATDTQYF.

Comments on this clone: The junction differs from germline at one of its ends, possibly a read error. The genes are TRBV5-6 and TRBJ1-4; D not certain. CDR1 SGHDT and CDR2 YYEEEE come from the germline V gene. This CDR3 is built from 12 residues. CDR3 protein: CASSLSDGKRFF. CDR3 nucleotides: TGTGCCAGCAGCTTGAGTGATGGCAAACGGTTTTTT.

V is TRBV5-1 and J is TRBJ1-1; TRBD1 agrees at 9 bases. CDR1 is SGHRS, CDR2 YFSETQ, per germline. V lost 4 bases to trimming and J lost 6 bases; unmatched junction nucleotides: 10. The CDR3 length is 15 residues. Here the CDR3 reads CASSPHGDRDAEAFF. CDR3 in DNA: TGCGCCAGCAGCCCCCATGGGGACAGGGACGCTGAAGCTTTCTTT.

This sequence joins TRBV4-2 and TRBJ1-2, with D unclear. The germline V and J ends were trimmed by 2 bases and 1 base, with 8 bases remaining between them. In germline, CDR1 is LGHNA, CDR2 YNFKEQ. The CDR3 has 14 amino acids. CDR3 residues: CASSQLSDNYGYTF. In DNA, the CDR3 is TGTGCCAGCAGCCAATTATCAGATAACTATGGCTACACCTTC.

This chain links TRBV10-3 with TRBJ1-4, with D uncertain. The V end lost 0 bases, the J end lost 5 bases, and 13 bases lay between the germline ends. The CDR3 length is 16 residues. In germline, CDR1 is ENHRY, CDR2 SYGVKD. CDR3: CAISESTGNRNEKLFF. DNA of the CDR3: TGTGCCATCAGTGAGTCGACGGGAAACCGGAATGAAAAACTGTTTTTT.

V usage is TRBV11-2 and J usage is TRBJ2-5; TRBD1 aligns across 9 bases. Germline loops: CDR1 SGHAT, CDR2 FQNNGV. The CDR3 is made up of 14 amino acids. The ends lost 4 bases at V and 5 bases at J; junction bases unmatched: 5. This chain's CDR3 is CASSYGQGRETQYF. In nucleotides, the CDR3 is TGTGCCAGCAGCTATGGACAGGGGCGGGAGACCCAGTACTTC.

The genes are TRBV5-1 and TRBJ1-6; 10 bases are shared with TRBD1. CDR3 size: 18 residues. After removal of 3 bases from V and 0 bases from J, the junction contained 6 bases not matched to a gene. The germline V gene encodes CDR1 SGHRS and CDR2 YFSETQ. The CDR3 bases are TGCGCCAGCAGCTCGGACAGGGGGGATAGCTCCTATAATTCACCCCTCCACTTT. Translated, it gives CASSSDRGDSSYNSPLHF.

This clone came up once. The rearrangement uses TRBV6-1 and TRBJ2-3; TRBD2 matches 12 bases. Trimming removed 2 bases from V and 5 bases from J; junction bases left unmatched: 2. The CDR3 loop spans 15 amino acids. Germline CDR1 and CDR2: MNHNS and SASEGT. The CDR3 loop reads CASSELAGGEDTQYF. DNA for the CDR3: TGTGCCAGCAGTGAACTAGCGGGGGGGGAAGATACGCAGTATTTT.

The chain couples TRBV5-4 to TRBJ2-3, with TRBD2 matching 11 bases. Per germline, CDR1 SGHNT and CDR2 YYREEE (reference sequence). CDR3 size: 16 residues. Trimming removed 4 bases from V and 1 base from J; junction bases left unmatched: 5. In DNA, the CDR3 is TGTGCCAGCAGCGCTAGCGGGGGGCCCGGCACAGATACGCAGTATTTT. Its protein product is CASSASGGPGTDTQYF.

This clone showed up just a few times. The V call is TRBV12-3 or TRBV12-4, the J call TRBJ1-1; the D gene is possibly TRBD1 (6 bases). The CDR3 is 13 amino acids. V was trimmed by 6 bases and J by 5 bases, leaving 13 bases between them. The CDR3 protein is CASRTTGLTEAFF. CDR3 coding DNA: TGTGCCAGCAGGACAACAGGGCTGACTGAAGCTTTCTTT.

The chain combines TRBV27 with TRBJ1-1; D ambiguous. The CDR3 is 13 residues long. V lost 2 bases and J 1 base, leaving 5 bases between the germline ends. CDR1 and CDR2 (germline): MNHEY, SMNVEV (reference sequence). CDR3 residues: CASSLVANTEAFF. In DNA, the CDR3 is TGTGCCAGCAGTTTAGTAGCGAACACTGAAGCTTTCTTT.

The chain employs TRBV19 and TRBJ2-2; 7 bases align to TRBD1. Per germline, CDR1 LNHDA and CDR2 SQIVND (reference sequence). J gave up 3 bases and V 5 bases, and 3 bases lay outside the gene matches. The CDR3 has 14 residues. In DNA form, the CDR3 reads TGTGCCAGTAGTCAGCAGGGGGACACCGGGGAGCTGTTTTTT. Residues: CASSQQGDTGELFF.

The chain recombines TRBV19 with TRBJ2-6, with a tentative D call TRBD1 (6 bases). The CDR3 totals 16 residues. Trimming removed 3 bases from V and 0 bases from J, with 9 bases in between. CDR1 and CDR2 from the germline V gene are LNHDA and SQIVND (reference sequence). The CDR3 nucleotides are TGTGCCAGTAGTATGAGGACAGCCTCTGGGGCCAACGTCCTGACTTTC. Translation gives CASSMRTASGANVLTF.

For the CDR3, the DNA is TGTGCCAGCAGCGCCTTACAGGGGGCAATGAACACTGAAGCTTTCTTT. This sequence encodes CASSALQGAMNTEAFF. V usage is TRBV5-4 and J usage is TRBJ1-1, with TRBD1 matching over 9 bases. Trimming at V came to 4 bases and at J to 0 bases, leaving 7 bases not matched to a gene. Looked up from germline, CDR1 is SGHNT and CDR2 is YYREEE (reference sequence). This CDR3 is built from 16 residues.

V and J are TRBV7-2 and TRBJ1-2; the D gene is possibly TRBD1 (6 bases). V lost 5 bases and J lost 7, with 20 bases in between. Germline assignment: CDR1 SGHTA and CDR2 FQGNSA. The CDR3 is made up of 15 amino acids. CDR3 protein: CASSPTTYRVAGYTF. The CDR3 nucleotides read TGTGCCAGCAGCCCAACTACGTACAGGGTAGCTGGCTACACCTTC.